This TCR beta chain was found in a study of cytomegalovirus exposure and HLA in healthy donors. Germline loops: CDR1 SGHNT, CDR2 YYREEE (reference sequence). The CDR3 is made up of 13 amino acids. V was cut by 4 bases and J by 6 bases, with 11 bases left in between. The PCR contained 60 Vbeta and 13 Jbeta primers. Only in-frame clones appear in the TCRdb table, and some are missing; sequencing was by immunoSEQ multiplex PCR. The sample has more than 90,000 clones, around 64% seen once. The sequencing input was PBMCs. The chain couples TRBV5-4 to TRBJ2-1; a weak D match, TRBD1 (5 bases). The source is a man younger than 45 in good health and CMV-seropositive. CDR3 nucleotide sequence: TGTGCCAGCAGCCCCCCAAGGGGCAATGAGCAGTTCTTC. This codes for CASSPPRGNEQFF.